These 2 T cell receptor beta chains were sequenced from one sample in a study of shared clonotypes between healthy human individuals. Assay: immunoSEQ multiplex PCR; the TCRdb copy retains only in-frame clones and omits some. The sample consists of more than 900,000 clones, around 78% of them appearing once. Sequencing input: memory CD4+ T cells from PBMCs. As for subset: CD45RA-negative fraction. The receptors shown here come from a man between 18 and 35 years old in good health. Some clones in this sample may be carry-over from other donors' samples.

The chain links TRBV30 to TRBJ2-3, with D tentatively TRBD1 (6 bases). The germline V gene encodes CDR1 GTSNPN and CDR2 SVGIG (reference sequence). V shed 4 bases and J shed 1 base, with 12 bases lying between them. This CDR3 spans 14 amino acids. CDR3 residues: CAWNRVGGTDTQYF. The DNA of the CDR3 is TGTGCCTGGAACAGGGTGGGGGGCACAGATACGCAGTATTTT.

The V gene is TRBV23-1, the J gene TRBJ1-1; the D gene is possibly TRBD1 (6 bases). TRBV23-1 is flagged as an ORF with uncertain function. The CDR3 is 11 amino acids. CDR3 loop: CGNRVMVKAFF. In nucleotides, the CDR3 is TGCGGGAACAGGGTTATGGTCAAAGCTTTCTTT.